The rows below give T cell receptor beta chains drawn from one sample of a study of T cells in Graves' hyperthyroidism and ophthalmopathy. TCRdb itself ran the multiplex PCR reads through MiXCR, one entry per CDR3 protein. The sample yields roughly 840,000 distinct CDR3 sequences, 35% to 45% seen once. The sequenced material came from blood. The origin of the receptors is a man aged 18 to 35 with Graves' hyperthyroidism. CDR3s include the opening cysteine and the closing phenylalanine or tryptophan. Fields, in order: D gene, V gene, clone size, J gene, CDR3 protein, CDR3 DNA. The D gene is left open where the match is weak. Clone size is stated in some rows and not others, as once, few, many or a class when expanded.

.	TRBV5-1	.	TRBJ2-5	CASSLFVPGLSRGETQYF	TGCGCCAGCAGCTTGTTTGTACCCGGACTGTCAAGAGGAGAGACCCAGTACTTC
.	TRBV19	.	TRBJ2-5	CAWSLGSQETQYF	TGTGCCTGGAGCTTGGGCAGCCAAGAGACCCAGTACTTC
TRBD1	TRBV5-1	.	TRBJ1-1	CASSLIGQGAKNTEAFF	TGCGCCAGCAGCTTAATCGGTCAGGGGGCAAAGAACACTGAAGCTTTCTTT
.	TRBV7-8	few	TRBJ2-2	CASSPWTDTGELFF	TGTGCCAGCAGCCCGTGGACAGACACCGGGGAGCTGTTTTTT
TRBD2	TRBV7-9	few	TRBJ2-2	CASSPRWPGTSEDTGELFF	TGTGCCAGCAGCCCTAGATGGCCCGGGACTAGCGAGGACACCGGGGAGCTGTTTTTT
TRBD2	TRBV12-3/TRBV12-4	.	TRBJ2-7	CASGLASSYEQYF	TGTGCCAGCGGACTAGCGAGCTCCTACGAGCAGTACTTC
TRBD2	TRBV5-1	.	TRBJ2-7	CASSHSGAFSYEQYF	TGCGCCAGCAGCCATAGCGGGGCGTTCTCCTACGAGCAGTACTTC
.	TRBV6-1	.	TRBJ2-7	CASRKGGETYEQYF	TGTGCCAGCAGAAAGGGAGGAGAAACCTACGAGCAGTACTTC
TRBD1	TRBV7-9	many	TRBJ2-7	CASSATGNEQYF	TGTGCCAGCAGCGCGACAGGGAATGAGCAGTACTTC
.	TRBV5-1	.	TRBJ2-5	CASSNPSSGTQYF	TGCGCCAGCAGCAACCCTTCGTCAGGGACCCAGTACTTC
.	TRBV15	once	TRBJ1-1	CATSRNTGTEAFF	TGTGCCACCAGCCGAAACACAGGGACTGAAGCTTTCTTT
.	TRBV9	few	TRBJ2-7	CASSQLIKGEQYF	TGTGCCAGCAGCCAGCTAATCAAGGGAGAGCAGTACTTC
TRBD2	TRBV7-3	many	TRBJ2-7	CASSLRRTSVEQYF	TGTGCCAGCAGCTTAAGACGGACTAGCGTTGAGCAGTACTTC
.	TRBV7-9	many	TRBJ1-1	CASKASEAFF	TGTGCCAGCAAGGCTTCTGAAGCTTTCTTT
.	TRBV29-1	.	TRBJ2-7	CSKRTVYEQYF	TGCAGCAAACGGACAGTCTACGAGCAGTACTTC
.	TRBV29-1	.	TRBJ2-5	CSVESGRGESSETQYF	TGCAGCGTTGAGAGTGGCAGGGGGGAGAGTTCGGAGACCCAGTACTTC
.	TRBV29-1	many	TRBJ1-1	CSVDLMYTEAFF	TGCAGCGTTGATCTGATGTACACTGAAGCTTTCTTT
.	TRBV20-1	many	TRBJ2-7	CSASSFYEQYF	TGCAGTGCCAGTTCCTTCTACGAGCAGTACTTC
TRBD1	TRBV7-2	.	TRBJ2-7	CASSAAGTGNYEQYF	TGTGCCAGCAGCGCCGCCGGGACAGGCAATTACGAGCAGTACTTC
TRBD2	TRBV7-8	.	TRBJ2-7	CASSLSSGSIHHEQYF	TGTGCCAGCAGCTTATCCAGCGGGAGTATCCACCACGAGCAGTACTTC
.	TRBV7-2	.	TRBJ2-2	CASSRGSWNTGELFF	TGTGCCAGCAGCCGGGGAAGCTGGAACACCGGGGAGCTGTTTTTT
.	TRBV5-8	few	TRBJ1-1	CASSLLGRNTEAFF	TGTGCCAGCAGCCTACTTGGGAGGAACACTGAAGCTTTCTTT
TRBD1	TRBV11-2	.	TRBJ2-2	CASSSSGTVTGELFF	TGTGCCAGCAGCTCATCCGGGACAGTCACCGGGGAGCTGTTTTTT
TRBD1	TRBV11-2	.	TRBJ2-7	CASSPRTGRRYEQYF	TGTGCCAGCAGCCCTAGGACAGGGAGGCGGTACGAGCAGTACTTC
TRBD1	TRBV7-2	.	TRBJ1-6	CASSPTGVYNSPLHF	TGCGCCAGCAGCCCGACAGGGGTCTATAATTCACCCCTCCACTTT
.	TRBV7-9	many	TRBJ2-7	CASSSSDGYEQYF	TGTGCCAGCAGCTCATCTGATGGCTACGAGCAGTACTTC
.	TRBV2	few	TRBJ2-2	CASKPGENTGELFF	TGTGCCAGCAAGCCAGGGGAAAACACCGGGGAGCTGTTTTTT
.	TRBV6-5	many	TRBJ2-7	CASSSDRPPYEQYF	TGTGCCAGCAGTTCGGACCGGCCCCCCTACGAGCAGTACTTC
.	TRBV29-1	.	TRBJ2-7	CSVVPRQDTGELYF	TGCAGCGTTGTTCCCAGGCAAGACACCGGGGAGCTGTACTTC
TRBD2	TRBV20-1	few	TRBJ2-7	CSASPSGDSYEQYF	TGCAGTGCTAGTCCTAGCGGGGACTCCTACGAGCAGTACTTC
TRBD2	TRBV7-2	.	TRBJ2-2	CASSSLPSGINTGELFF	TGTGCCAGCAGCTCCCTCCCGAGCGGGATTAACACCGGGGAGCTGTTTTTT
TRBD1	TRBV2	many	TRBJ1-1	CASSERTGQNTEAFF	TGTGCCAGCAGTGAAAGGACAGGACAGAACACTGAAGCTTTCTTT
.	TRBV15	many	TRBJ2-5	CATSREGGLETQYF	TGTGCCACCAGCAGAGAAGGGGGATTAGAGACCCAGTACTTC